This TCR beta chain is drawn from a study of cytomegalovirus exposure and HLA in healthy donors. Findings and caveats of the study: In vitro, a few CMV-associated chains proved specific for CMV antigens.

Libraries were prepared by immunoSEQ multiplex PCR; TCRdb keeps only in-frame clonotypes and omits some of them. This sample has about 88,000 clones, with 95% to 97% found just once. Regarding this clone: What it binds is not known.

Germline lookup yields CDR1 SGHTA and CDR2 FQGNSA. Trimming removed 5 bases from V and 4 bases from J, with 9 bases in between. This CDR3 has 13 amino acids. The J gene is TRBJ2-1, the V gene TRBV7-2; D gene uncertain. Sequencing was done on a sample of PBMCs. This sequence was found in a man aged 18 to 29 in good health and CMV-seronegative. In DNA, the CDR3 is TGTGCCAGCAGCCAAAACAGATACAATGAGCAGTTCTTC. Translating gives CASSQNRYNEQFF.